The present entry profiles one T cell receptor beta chain with its context. TCRdb's table, derived via immunoSEQ multiplex PCR, lists solely in-frame clones and lacks some. This sample has more than 400,000 clones, with more than 65% found just once. The ends lost 2 bases at V and 2 bases at J; junction bases unmatched: 2. The CDR3 contains 15 residues. Germline-derived CDR1 and CDR2 are MDHEN and SYDVKM. The source of the sample is a study of shared clonotypes between healthy human individuals. The sample was PBMCs. The chain couples TRBV28 to TRBJ2-7; TRBD2 aligns across 11 bases. This receptor was taken from a woman aged 40 to 50 in good health. Some clones in this sample may be carry-over from other donors' samples. The CDR3 here is CASSLQLAGAYEQYF. CDR3 DNA sequence: TGTGCCAGCAGTTTACAACTAGCGGGGGCCTACGAGCAGTACTTC.